This T cell receptor beta chain was documented in a study of blood T cell repertoires in COVID-19 (TCRdb year 2020). About the study as a whole: Samples from collaborators originated in the United States, Italy and Spain and spanned both the acute and convalescent phases of COVID-19. The prospective study material was composed of cDNA or gDNA derived from T cells, B-cell-depleted T cells, or PBMCs. The dataset comprised deeply sampled blood TCRbeta repertoires from subjects exposed to, actively infected with, or recovered from COVID-19. The repertoires were made available in a free public database intended to serve as a resource for research on the immune response to SARS-CoV-2. Samples were obtained from the ongoing ImmuneRACE study (first 160 participants) and from some 1,200 subjects provided by 6 global collaborators. The sample metadata nearly always contained a de-identified subject ID, COVID-19 status, age in years and sex. Where HLA class I and class II types were available, the types were taken from metadata supplied by the sample provider, not from assay-based typing.

V drops 5 bases and J drops 2 bases, leaving 17 bases in between. The germline V gene provides CDR1 SGHAT and CDR2 FQNNGV. The CDR3 runs 16 residues from the cysteine to the phenylalanine. Only the CDR3 region is kept as DNA, spanning 48 bases read in frame from base 1. Study-wide findings and limitations: How much clinical and demographic metadata was included differed by source and by participant, and the metadata was provided uncurated.

Another Seattle source contributed samples from volunteer blood donors who had recovered from COVID-19. Each collaborating institution followed its own protocols to collect whole blood in K2EDTA tubes. For TCRbeta analysis, collaborators shipped samples as frozen whole blood, isolated PBMCs, or DNA extracted from either of those sample types. Note on this clone: Its recognized antigen is unknown. No qualities accompany the bases; no much larger clone lies one base away.

TCRbeta CDR3 regions were amplified from genomic DNA by means of the immunoSEQ Assay, a bias-controlled multiplex PCR. The original pipeline was this. The number of nucleated cells in each sample was estimated by amplification of reference gene primers within the assay. To quantify the absolute abundance of each unique TCRbeta CDR3 rearrangement, sequence reads were collapsed and filtered. Productive Simpson clonality was computed per sample as the square root of Simpson's diversity index over productive rearrangements. TCRdb took this table from immuneACCESS and kept in-frame rearrangements with V and J called. Such tables lack part of the clones; where checked against another copy, unresolved V genes explain under half of the gap, and the rest is unexplained. From that table come the V and J calls and clone size; the DNA was used to work out D and trimming. This sample comprises about 200,000 clones, about 87% of them detected only once. Approximately 6.2% of the sample is in the top ten clones.

This TCR came from a man aged 55-75 years who had recovered from COVID-19. The specimen sequenced was peripheral blood. Recombination joined TRBV11-2 with TRBJ2-3; TRBD1 could be the D gene, as 5 bases match. Here the CDR3 is given as CASSLRMDGATDTQYF. At the DNA level, the sequence is TGTGCCAGCAGCCTTCGGATGGATGGGGCCACAGATACGCAGTATTTT.